Presented here are 16 T cell receptor beta chains from one specimen sequenced in a study of cytomegalovirus exposure and HLA in healthy donors. 60 Vbeta and 13 Jbeta primers were used in PCR. Generated by immunoSEQ multiplex PCR, the TCRdb table keeps only in-frame clones and is missing some. The profile shows about 150,000 clones, around 65% of them singletons. Sequences were obtained from PBMCs. These receptors originate from a woman aged 55-70 years in good health and CMV-seronegative.

This chain connects TRBV15 to TRBJ1-2, with D unresolved. Germline CDR1 reads LNHNV; CDR2 reads YYDKDF (reference sequence). CDR3 length equals 14 residues. Trimming took off 0 bases at V and 2 bases at J, with 7 bases between the two ends. DNA for the CDR3: TGTGCCACCAGCAGAGAAGGCGGGAACTATGGCTACACCTTC. The encoded protein is CATSREGGNYGYTF.

The chain uses TRBV5-1 and TRBJ2-3, with 13 bases fitting TRBD2. The CDR3 is 16 amino acids. V shed 5 bases, J shed 5 bases, and the junction held 8 bases outside the gene matches. Germline CDR1 is SGHRS and CDR2 is YFSETQ. CDR3 residues: CASRRLAGGQGDTQYF. CDR3 in DNA: TGCGCCAGCAGACGACTAGCGGGGGGCCAGGGAGATACGCAGTATTTT.

This chain uses TRBV2 with TRBJ1-6; TRBD1 might be the D (5 bases). This CDR3 spans 11 amino acids. V was cut by 7 bases and J by 13 bases, with 11 bases left in between. Germline V CDR1 and CDR2: SNHLY, FYNNEI. In DNA, the CDR3 is TGTGCCAGCAATTCGGCAGGGCCCCTCCACTTT. Its protein is CASNSAGPLHF.

The chain employs TRBV6-1 and TRBJ2-3; 10 nucleotides match TRBD2. CDR1 is MNHNS and CDR2 is SASEGT in the germline V gene. V was clipped by 2 bases and J by 5 bases; unmatched bases: 10. The CDR3 loop spans 17 amino acids. The CDR3 here is CASSERAGGPEGDTQYF. CDR3 coding DNA: TGTGCCAGCAGTGAAAGAGCGGGGGGGCCGGAGGGAGATACGCAGTATTTT.

The chain is built from TRBV5-6 and TRBJ2-7; 8 nucleotides align to TRBD1. With V trimmed by 2 bases and J by 4 bases, 8 bases remained unmatched. CDR3 length: 15 amino acids. Germline V gene sequence: CDR1 SGHDT, CDR2 YYEEEE. The CDR3 coding sequence is TGTGCCAGCAGCTTCGGTGGACAGGGTGAATACGAGCAGTACTTC. Residues: CASSFGGQGEYEQYF.

The chain links TRBV7-2 to TRBJ2-2, with no clear D. The V gene's germline CDR1 is SGHTA and CDR2 FQGNSA. V lost 1 base and J 5 bases, leaving 8 bases between the germline ends. The CDR3 is 14 amino acids. The CDR3 reads CASSLVLLTGELFF. The CDR3 region has the DNA TGTGCCAGCAGCTTAGTTCTGTTGACCGGGGAGCTGTTTTTT. The full variable domain, in which reference TRBV7-2 and TRBJ2-2 provide the parts outside the CDR3, is GAGVSQSPSNKVTEKGKDVELRCDPISGHTALYWYRQSLGQGLEFLIYFQGNSAPDKSGLPSDRFSAERTGGSVSTLTIQRTQQEDSAVYLCASSLVLLTGELFFGEGSRLTVL.

This clone was counted only a few times. V and J are TRBV5-1 and TRBJ2-2, with TRBD2 matching 8 bases. Per germline, CDR1 SGHRS and CDR2 YFSETQ. V dropped 2 bases and J dropped 5; count of bases not matched to a gene: 5. The CDR3 length is 15 residues. Here the CDR3 reads CASSLTSGETGELFF. DNA for the CDR3: TGCGCCAGCAGCTTAACTAGCGGTGAGACCGGGGAGCTGTTTTTT.

There are a few counts of this clone. V and J are TRBV10-1 and TRBJ1-5; no definite D call. This CDR3 is 16 amino acids long. CDR1 is WNHNN and CDR2 is SYGVQD in the germline V gene (reference sequence). Trimming took off 7 bases at V and 0 bases at J, with 16 bases between the two ends. CDR3 residues: CASTPYVSGSNQPQHF. In DNA, the CDR3 is TGCGCCAGCACCCCCTATGTGTCGGGTAGCAATCAGCCCCAGCATTTT.

The chain combines TRBV7-8 with TRBJ1-5; TRBD1 might be the D (6 bases). The CDR3 is 14 residues long. CDR1 is SGHVS, CDR2 FQNEAQ, per germline. The ends were cut back, 5 bases at V and 5 bases at J, with 13 bases in the middle. The CDR3, as DNA: TGTGCCAGCAGCGCTCAAGAGGGGGATCAGCCCCAGCATTTT. Its translation is CASSAQEGDQPQHF.

The genes are TRBV5-1 and TRBJ1-4; no reliable D call. The CDR3 spans 15 residues. The ends were cut back, 5 bases at V and 7 bases at J, with 18 bases in the middle. Germline V CDR1 and CDR2: SGHRS, YFSETQ. This CDR3 reads CASRGRSGSGEKLFF. CDR3 nucleotide sequence: TGCGCCAGCAGGGGGAGGAGCGGGAGCGGTGAAAAACTGTTTTTT.

This chain uses TRBV2 with TRBJ1-1; D ambiguous. CDR3 length: 15 residues. CDR1 SNHLY and CDR2 FYNNEI come from the germline V gene. The ends were cut back, 2 bases at V and 0 bases at J, with 10 bases in the middle. CDR3 amino acids: CASSERQVVNTEAFF. In DNA, the CDR3 is TGTGCCAGCAGTGAACGGCAGGTCGTGAACACTGAAGCTTTCTTT.

V is TRBV20-1 and J is TRBJ1-2; D is unresolved. With 5 bases removed from V and 4 bases from J, the gap between germline ends came to 8 bases. The CDR3 extends over 11 amino acids. The germline V gene encodes CDR1 DFQATT and CDR2 SNEGSKA (reference sequence). This chain's CDR3 is CSAYWAYGYTF. CDR3 in DNA: TGCAGTGCTTACTGGGCCTATGGCTACACCTTC.

DNA for the CDR3: TGTGCCAGCAGTTATTTGGACAGGGGACATAATTCACCCCTCCACTTT. It specifies CASSYLDRGHNSPLHF. The chain is built from TRBV27 and TRBJ1-6, with 9 bases lining up with TRBD1. V was clipped by 4 bases and J by 5 bases; unmatched bases: 6. CDR1 MNHEY and CDR2 SMNVEV come from the germline V gene (reference sequence). This CDR3 has 16 amino acids.

This chain uses TRBV5-1 with TRBJ2-5; 7 nucleotides agree with TRBD1. The last part of the DNA fits TRBJ2-7 better; the J call may be wrong. The germline gives CDR1 SGHRS, CDR2 YFSETQ. CDR3 length: 14 amino acids. CDR3 nucleotide sequence: TGCGCCAGCAGCTTGGACAGAACAGGGGTCGAGCAGTACTTC. Amino acid sequence: CASSLDRTGVEQYF.

The chain combines TRBV28 with TRBJ1-2; maybe TRBD1 (5 bases). CDR3 length: 14 residues. Trimming shortened V by 5 bases and J by 7 bases, and 17 bases separated the two germline ends. Germline V CDR1 and CDR2: MDHEN, SYDVKM. The CDR3 DNA reads as TGTGCCAGCAGTCGGGCGGGGTGGGGGTCTGGCTACACCTTC. Encoded protein: CASSRAGWGSGYTF.

This chain joins TRBV9 and TRBJ1-1; D possibly corresponds to TRBD1 (5 bases). Trimming took 3 bases from V and 1 from J, leaving 7 bases between them. The CDR3 spans 13 residues. Germline CDR1 SGDLS, CDR2 YYNGEE. The CDR3 DNA reads as TGTGCCAGCAGCGCTACAGGGAACACTGAAGCTTTCTTT. This sequence encodes CASSATGNTEAFF. The full variable domain, in which reference TRBV9 and TRBJ1-1 provide the parts outside the CDR3, is DSGVTQTPKHLITATGQRVTLRCSPRSGDLSVYWYQQSLDQGLQFLIQYYNGEERAKGNILERFSAQQFPDLHSELNLSSLELGDSALYFCASSATGNTEAFFGQGTRLTVV.